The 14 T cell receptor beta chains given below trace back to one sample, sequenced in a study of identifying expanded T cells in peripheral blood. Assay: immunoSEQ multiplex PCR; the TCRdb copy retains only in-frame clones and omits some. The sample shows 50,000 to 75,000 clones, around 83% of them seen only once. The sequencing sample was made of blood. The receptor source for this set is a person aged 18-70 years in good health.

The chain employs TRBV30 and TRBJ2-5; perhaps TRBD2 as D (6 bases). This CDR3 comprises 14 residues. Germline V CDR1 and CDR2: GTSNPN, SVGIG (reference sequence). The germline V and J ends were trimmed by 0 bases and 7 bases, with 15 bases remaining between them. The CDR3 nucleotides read TGTGCCTGGAGTGTACCAGGAGGGCAGGGGACCCAGTACTTC. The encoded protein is CAWSVPGGQGTQYF.

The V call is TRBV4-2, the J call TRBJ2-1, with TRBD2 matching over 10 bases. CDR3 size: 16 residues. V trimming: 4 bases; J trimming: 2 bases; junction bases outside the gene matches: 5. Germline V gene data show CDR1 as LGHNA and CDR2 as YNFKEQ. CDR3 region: CASSLQSGGAYNEQFF. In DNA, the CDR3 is TGTGCCAGCAGCCTACAAAGCGGGGGGGCCTACAATGAGCAGTTCTTC.

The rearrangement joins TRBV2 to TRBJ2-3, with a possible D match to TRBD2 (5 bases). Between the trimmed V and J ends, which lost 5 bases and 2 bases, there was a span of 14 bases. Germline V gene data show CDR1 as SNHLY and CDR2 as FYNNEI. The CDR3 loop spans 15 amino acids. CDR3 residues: CASSRTSAPTDTQYF. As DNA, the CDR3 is TGTGCCAGCAGTCGTACTAGTGCCCCCACAGATACGCAGTATTTT.

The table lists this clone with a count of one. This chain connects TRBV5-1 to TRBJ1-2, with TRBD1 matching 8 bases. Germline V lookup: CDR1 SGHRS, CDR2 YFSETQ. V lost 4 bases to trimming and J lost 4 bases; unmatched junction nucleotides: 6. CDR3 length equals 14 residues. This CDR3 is CASSPTGEGYGYTF. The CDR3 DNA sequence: TGCGCCAGCAGCCCGACAGGGGAAGGCTATGGCTACACCTTC.

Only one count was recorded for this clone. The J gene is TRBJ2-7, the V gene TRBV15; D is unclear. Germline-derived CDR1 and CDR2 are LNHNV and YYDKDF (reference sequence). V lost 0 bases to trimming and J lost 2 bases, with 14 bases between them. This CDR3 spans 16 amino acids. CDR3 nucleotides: TGTGCCACCAGCAGAGAAGAAATAGGGCAGGCCTACGAGCAGTACGTC. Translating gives CATSREEIGQAYEQYV.

CDR3 loop: CASSLGTGQETQYF. For the CDR3, the DNA is TGTGCCAGCAGCTTAGGAACAGGGCAAGAGACCCAGTACTTC. The chain links TRBV11-2 to TRBJ2-5; perhaps TRBD1 as D (6 bases). Germline CDR1 SGHAT, CDR2 FQNNGV. Trimming took 1 base from V and 2 from J, leaving 8 bases between them. CDR3 size: 14 residues.

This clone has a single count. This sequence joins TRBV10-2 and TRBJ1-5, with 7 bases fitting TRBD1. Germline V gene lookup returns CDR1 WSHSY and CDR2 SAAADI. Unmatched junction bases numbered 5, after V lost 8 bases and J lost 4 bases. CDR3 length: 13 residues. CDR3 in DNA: TGCGCCAGCTCGGACAGGTGGAATCAGCCCCAGCATTTT. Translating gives CASSDRWNQPQHF.

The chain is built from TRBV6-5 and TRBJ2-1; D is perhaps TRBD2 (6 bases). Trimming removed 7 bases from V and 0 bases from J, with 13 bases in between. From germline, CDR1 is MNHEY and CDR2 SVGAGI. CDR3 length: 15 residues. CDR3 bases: TGTGCCAGCACCCCCGACGGGGGCTCCTACAATGAGCAGTTCTTC. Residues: CASTPDGGSYNEQFF.

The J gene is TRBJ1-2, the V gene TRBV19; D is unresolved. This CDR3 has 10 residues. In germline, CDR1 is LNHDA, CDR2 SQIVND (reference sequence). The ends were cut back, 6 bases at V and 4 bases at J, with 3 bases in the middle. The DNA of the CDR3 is TGTGCCAGTAGAAGCTATGGCTACACCTTC. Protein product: CASRSYGYTF.

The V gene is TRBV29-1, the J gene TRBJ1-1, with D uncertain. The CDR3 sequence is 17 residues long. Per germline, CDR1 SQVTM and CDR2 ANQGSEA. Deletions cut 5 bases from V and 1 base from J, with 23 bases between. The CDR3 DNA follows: TGCAGCGTTCACCCCCCCTGGACGGCCCGAGGGAACACTGAAGCTTTCTTT. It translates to CSVHPPWTARGNTEAFF.

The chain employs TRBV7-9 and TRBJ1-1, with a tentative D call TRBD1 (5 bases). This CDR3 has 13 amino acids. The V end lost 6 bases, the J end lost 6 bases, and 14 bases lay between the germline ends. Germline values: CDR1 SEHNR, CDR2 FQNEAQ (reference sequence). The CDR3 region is CASSVAGGAEAFF. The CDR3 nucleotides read TGTGCCAGCAGTGTGGCTGGGGGGGCTGAAGCTTTCTTT.

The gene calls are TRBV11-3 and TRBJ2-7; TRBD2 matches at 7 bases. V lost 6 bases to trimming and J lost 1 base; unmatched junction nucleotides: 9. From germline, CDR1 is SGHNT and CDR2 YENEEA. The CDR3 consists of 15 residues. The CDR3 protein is CASSFRGRASYEQYF. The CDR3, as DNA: TGTGCCAGCAGTTTCAGAGGGAGGGCTTCCTACGAGCAGTACTTC.

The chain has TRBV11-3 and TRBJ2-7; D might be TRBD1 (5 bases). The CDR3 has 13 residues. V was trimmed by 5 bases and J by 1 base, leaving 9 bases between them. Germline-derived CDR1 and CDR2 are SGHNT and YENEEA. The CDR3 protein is CASSLRTSYEQYF. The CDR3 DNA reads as TGTGCCAGCAGCCTAAGGACATCCTACGAGCAGTACTTC.

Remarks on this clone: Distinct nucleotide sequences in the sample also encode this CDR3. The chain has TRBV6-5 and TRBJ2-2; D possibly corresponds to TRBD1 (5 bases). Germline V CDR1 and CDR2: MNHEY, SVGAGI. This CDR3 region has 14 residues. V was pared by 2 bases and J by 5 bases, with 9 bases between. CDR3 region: CASSYDSGTGELFF. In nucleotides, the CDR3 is TGTGCCAGCAGTTACGATTCAGGGACCGGGGAGCTGTTTTTT.